These 15 T cell receptor beta chains originate from one sample sequenced in a study of graft-versus-host responses after intestinal transplantation. Profiling relied on immunoSEQ multiplex PCR, and the TCRdb table lists in-frame clones only, not all of them. Of about 11,000 clones in the sample, approximately 31% were seen once. The material sequenced was alloreactive CD4+ T cells from a mixed lymphocyte reaction culture, taken before transplantation. Subset given: CFSE-low proliferating T cells sorted from roughly 6-day pre-transplant mixed lymphocyte reaction (GvH or HvG direction). These receptors were obtained from a human patient who was an organ donor for intestinal transplantation.

The chain uses TRBV6-5 and TRBJ1-2, with 7 nucleotides matching TRBD1. Germline trimming cut 1 base from V and 0 bases from J; bases unmatched to any gene: 5. Looked up from germline, CDR1 is MNHEY and CDR2 is SVGAGI. This CDR3 comprises 16 residues. As DNA, the CDR3 is TGTGCCAGCAGTTACTGGACAGGCGCCACTAACTATGGCTACACCTTC. This sequence encodes CASSYWTGATNYGYTF.

There are a few counts of this clone. The chain has TRBV20-1 and TRBJ1-2; D not certain. V lost 3 bases and J lost 7, with 6 bases in between. The V gene's germline CDR1 is DFQATT and CDR2 SNEGSKA (reference sequence). The CDR3 runs 10 residues. CDR3 coding DNA: TGCAGTGCTAGTCCCAGTGGCTACACCTTC. It specifies CSASPSGYTF.

This clone was counted a few times. The chain links TRBV14 to TRBJ2-2; TRBD2 aligns across 9 bases. The germline gives CDR1 SGHDN, CDR2 FVKESK. Unmatched junction bases numbered 5, after V lost 5 bases and J lost 4 bases. CDR3 size: 15 residues. The CDR3 spells CASSRTSVGTGELFF. In nucleotides, the CDR3 is TGTGCCAGCAGCAGGACTAGCGTTGGCACCGGGGAGCTGTTTTTT.

The genes are TRBV29-1 and TRBJ2-3; weak D call: TRBD2 (5 bases). Germline V gene sequence: CDR1 SQVTM, CDR2 ANQGSEA. This CDR3 contains 13 residues. The germline V and J ends were trimmed by 7 bases and 2 bases, with 13 bases remaining between them. DNA of the CDR3: TGCAGCGGAAGTCTCGGGATCACAGATACGCAGTATTTT. Its protein product is CSGSLGITDTQYF.

The gene calls are TRBV7-9 and TRBJ2-7; tentative D call: TRBD2 (5 bases). The CDR3 sequence is 15 residues long. V lost 6 bases and J 3 bases, leaving 18 bases between the germline ends. In germline, CDR1 is SEHNR, CDR2 FQNEAQ (reference sequence). In DNA form, the CDR3 reads TGTGCCAGCAGTCCCCGGGGAGCCCGACACTACGAGCAGTACTTC. Translation: CASSPRGARHYEQYF.

This clone occurred a few times. This chain uses TRBV15 with TRBJ1-4, with D uncertain. The germline V gene has CDR1 LNHNV and CDR2 YYDKDF (reference sequence). This CDR3 has 15 residues. V shed 5 bases and J shed 2 bases, with 12 bases lying between them. CDR3: CATSFSRRTNEKLFF. As DNA, the CDR3 is TGTGCCACCAGCTTTAGCCGGCGCACTAATGAAAAACTGTTTTTT.

The chain links TRBV9 to TRBJ1-4, with 9 bases matching TRBD1. Per germline, CDR1 SGDLS and CDR2 YYNGEE. The CDR3 has 15 residues. V was clipped by 0 bases and J by 5 bases; unmatched bases: 2. The CDR3, as DNA: TGTGCCAGCAGCGTAGGAGGGACAGGGAATGAAAAACTGTTTTTT. Translation gives CASSVGGTGNEKLFF.

The genes are TRBV5-1 and TRBJ1-1; no reliable D call. V shed 0 bases and J shed 3 bases, with 6 bases lying between them. Per the germline V gene, CDR1 is SGHRS and CDR2 is YFSETQ. CDR3 size: 13 residues. The CDR3 nucleotides read TGCGCCAGCAGCTTGGGGAGGGACACTGAAGCTTTCTTT. Its protein is CASSLGRDTEAFF.

The chain employs TRBV7-9 and TRBJ2-3; D uncertain. V dropped 8 bases and J dropped 0 bases, with 3 bases sitting between them. Germline CDR1 is SEHNR and CDR2 is FQNEAQ (reference sequence). The CDR3 totals 11 residues. DNA of the CDR3: TGTGCCAGCCTGAGCACAGATACGCAGTATTTT. It is translated as CASLSTDTQYF.

The V gene is TRBV4-1, the J gene TRBJ2-1; perhaps TRBD2 as D (5 bases). The V gene lost 4 bases and the J gene lost 6 bases, with 16 bases spanning the gap. The CDR3 is 15 residues long. Germline CDR1 and CDR2: MGHRA and YSYEKL. As DNA, the CDR3 is TGCGCCAGCAGCCCGTGGGCTAGCCGTACCAATGAGCAGTTCTTC. Its translation: CASSPWASRTNEQFF.

There are a few counts of this clone. The chain combines TRBV18 with TRBJ2-7; 9 bases match TRBD2. Germline V gene lookup returns CDR1 KGHSH and CDR2 LQKENI. With 2 bases clipped from V and 7 bases from J, the junction kept 12 bases outside the gene matches. This CDR3 is 16 amino acids long. Here the CDR3 reads CASSPIPSGVPYEQYF. The CDR3 nucleotides are TGTGCCAGCTCACCAATTCCTAGCGGGGTCCCTTATGAGCAGTACTTC.

The CDR3 bases are TGCGCCAGCAGCCAAGGACAGGGGGCTTCACCCCTCCACTTT. Translating it yields CASSQGQGASPLHF. V usage is TRBV4-1 and J usage is TRBJ1-6, with 10 bases fitting TRBD1. J lost 9 bases, V lost 1 base, and 0 bases had no gene match. The length of the CDR3 is 14 residues. Germline loops: CDR1 MGHRA, CDR2 YSYEKL.

In its sample, this clone was seen a few times. V gene TRBV10-3 combines with J gene TRBJ1-6, with 8 bases lining up with TRBD1. Germline assignment: CDR1 ENHRY and CDR2 SYGVKD. Germline trimming cut 6 bases from V and 5 bases from J; bases unmatched to any gene: 6. This CDR3 has 15 residues. CDR3 sequence reads: CAIRQDRADNSPLHF. DNA of the CDR3: TGTGCCATCAGACAGGACAGGGCGGATAATTCACCCCTCCACTTT.

The chain has TRBV7-3 and TRBJ1-2; 8 bases fit TRBD1. The CDR3 has 16 residues. Trimming took 2 bases from V and 4 from J; bases not matched to a gene: 9. Germline V gene data show CDR1 as SGHTA and CDR2 as FQGTGA. The CDR3 DNA reads as TGTGCCAGCAGCTTAGTCGACAGGGGCGCGACCTATGGCTACACCTTC. Its translation is CASSLVDRGATYGYTF.

This clone was counted a few times. The chain has TRBV25-1 and TRBJ2-6; no definite D call. Germline CDR1 MGHDK, CDR2 SYGVNS. This CDR3 is built from 17 residues. Between the trimmed V and J ends, which lost 0 bases and 0 bases, there was a span of 9 bases. CDR3 protein: CASSEYAVDSGANVLTF. The DNA for the CDR3 is TGTGCCAGCAGTGAATACGCCGTAGACTCTGGGGCCAACGTCCTGACTTTC.